Below, 7 T cell receptor beta chains from the same sample are listed, as sequenced in a study of T cell responses to AZD1222 COVID-19 vaccine. Using immunoSEQ multiplex PCR, the repertoire was profiled, and TCRdb retains in-frame clones only, with some absent. This table has around 140,000 clones, around nine tenths appearing once. The sequencing used peripheral blood, collected on day 0 of AZD1222 vaccination. These receptors originate from an adult in good health.

The chain has TRBV27 and TRBJ2-1; 10 nucleotides match TRBD2. With V trimmed by 5 bases and J by 0 bases, 7 bases remained unmatched. CDR3 size: 17 residues. The V gene's germline CDR1 is MNHEY and CDR2 SMNVEV (reference sequence). Here the CDR3 DNA reads TGTGCCAGCAGTAAACCTGGACTAGCGGACTCCTACAATGAGCAGTTCTTC. Its translation is CASSKPGLADSYNEQFF.

This clone was recorded only once. The chain joins TRBV4-1 to TRBJ2-1; possible D gene TRBD2, 6 bases. The germline gives CDR1 MGHRA, CDR2 YSYEKL. The CDR3 loop spans 15 amino acids. Trimming took 2 bases from V and 7 from J, leaving 15 bases between them. This chain's CDR3 is CASSQRSGTPNEQFF. DNA of the CDR3: TGCGCCAGCAGCCAACGCTCCGGGACTCCGAATGAGCAGTTCTTC.

The chain recombines TRBV7-3 with TRBJ2-1, with D possibly matching TRBD1 (5 bases). CDR3 length: 15 residues. CDR1 and CDR2 (germline): SGHTA, FQGTGA. Trimming took off 2 bases at V and 1 base at J, with 9 bases between the two ends. CDR3 coding DNA: TGTGCCAGCAGCTTAGACGCAGGGTCCTACAATGAGCAGTTCTTC. It translates to CASSLDAGSYNEQFF.

The V gene is TRBV19, the J gene TRBJ2-2; TRBD1 agrees at 12 bases. Germline values: CDR1 LNHDA, CDR2 SQIVND (reference sequence). The V segment lost 7 bases and the J segment 7 bases; nucleotides outside the gene matches: 4. This CDR3 has 14 amino acids. The CDR3 reads CASKGTGGIGELFF. In DNA, the CDR3 is TGTGCCAGTAAAGGGACAGGGGGCATCGGGGAGCTGTTTTTT.

This chain uses TRBV4-1 with TRBJ1-2; TRBD1 aligns across 8 bases. Germline V gene data show CDR1 as MGHRA and CDR2 as YSYEKL. V shed 3 bases and J 6 bases; nucleotides not matched to a gene: 6. The CDR3 is made up of 14 amino acids. CDR3 nucleotides: TGCGCCAGCAGCCACTGGACAGGGTCGGATGGCTACACCTTC. This codes for CASSHWTGSDGYTF.

The V and J genes are TRBV19 and TRBJ2-2, with 9 bases matching TRBD1. Looked up from germline, CDR1 is LNHDA and CDR2 is SQIVND (reference sequence). The length of the CDR3 is 16 residues. With V trimmed by 5 bases and J by 4 bases, 8 bases remained unmatched. CDR3 in amino acids: CASSAYRGRGTGELFF. In DNA, the CDR3 is TGTGCCAGTAGTGCCTACAGGGGGCGCGGCACCGGGGAGCTGTTTTTT. The whole variable domain, remainder taken from reference TRBV19 and TRBJ2-2, is DGGITQSPKYLFRKEGQNVTLSCEQNLNHDAMYWYRQDPGQGLRLIYYSQIVNDFQKGDIAEGYSVSREKKESFPLTVTSAQKNPTAFYLCASSAYRGRGTGELFFGEGSRLTVL.

The chain employs TRBV4-2 and TRBJ1-1; D call uncertain. CDR1 is LGHNA and CDR2 is YNFKEQ in the germline V gene. Trimming left V 8 bases short and J 2 bases short, with 6 bases between. The CDR3 sequence is 11 residues long. CDR3 protein: CASVRNTEAFF. CDR3 DNA sequence: TGTGCCAGCGTCCGAAACACTGAAGCTTTCTTT.